This TCR beta chain was captured in a study of identifying expanded T cells in peripheral blood. Profiling relied on immunoSEQ multiplex PCR, and the TCRdb table lists in-frame clones only, not all of them. In the table there are 100,000 or so clones, approximately 90% of which are singletons. After removal of 2 bases from V and 3 bases from J, the junction contained 7 bases not matched to a gene. The CDR3 is 16 amino acids. The germline V gene encodes CDR1 ENHRY and CDR2 SYGVKD. During the collection period, no donor immune events like infections were recorded. The chain links TRBV10-3 to TRBJ2-5, with 9 bases fitting TRBD1. This receptor was taken from a person aged 18 to 70 in good health. Sequencing used blood. CDR3 DNA: TGTGCCATCAGTGAGCAAGACAGGGGGAAGAAAGAGACCCAGTACTTC. It codes for CAISEQDRGKKETQYF.